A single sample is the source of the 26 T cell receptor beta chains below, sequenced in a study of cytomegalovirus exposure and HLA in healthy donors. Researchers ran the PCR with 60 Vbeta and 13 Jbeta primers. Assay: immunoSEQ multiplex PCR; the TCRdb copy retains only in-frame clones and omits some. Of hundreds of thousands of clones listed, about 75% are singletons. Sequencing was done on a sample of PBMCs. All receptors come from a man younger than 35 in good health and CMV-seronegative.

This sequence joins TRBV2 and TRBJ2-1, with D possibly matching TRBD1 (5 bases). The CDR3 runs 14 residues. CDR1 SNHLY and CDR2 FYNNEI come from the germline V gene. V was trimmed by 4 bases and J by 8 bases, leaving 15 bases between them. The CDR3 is CASSVVRDGYEQFF. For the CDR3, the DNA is TGTGCCAGCAGTGTTGTCAGGGATGGTTATGAGCAGTTCTTC.

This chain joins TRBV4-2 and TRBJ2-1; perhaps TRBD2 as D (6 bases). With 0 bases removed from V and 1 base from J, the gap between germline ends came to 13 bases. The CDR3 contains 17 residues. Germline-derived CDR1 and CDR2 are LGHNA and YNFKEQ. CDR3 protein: CASSQETGGVSYNEQFF. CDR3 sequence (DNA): TGTGCCAGCAGCCAAGAAACTGGCGGGGTGTCCTACAATGAGCAGTTCTTC.

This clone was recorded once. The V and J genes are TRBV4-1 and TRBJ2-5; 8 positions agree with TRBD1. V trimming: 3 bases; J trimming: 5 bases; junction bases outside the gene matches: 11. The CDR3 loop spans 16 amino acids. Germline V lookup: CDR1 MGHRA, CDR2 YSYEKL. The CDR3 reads CASSHIEAGGHETQYF. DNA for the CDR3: TGCGCCAGCAGCCATATCGAGGCAGGGGGCCACGAGACCCAGTACTTC.

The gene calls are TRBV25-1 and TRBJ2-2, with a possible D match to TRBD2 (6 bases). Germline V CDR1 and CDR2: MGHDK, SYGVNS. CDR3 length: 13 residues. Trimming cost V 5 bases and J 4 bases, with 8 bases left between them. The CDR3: CASSSGVTGELFF. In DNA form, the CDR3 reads TGTGCCAGCAGTTCGGGGGTCACCGGGGAGCTGTTTTTT. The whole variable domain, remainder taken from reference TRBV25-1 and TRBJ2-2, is EADIYQTPRYLVIGTGKKITLECSQTMGHDKMYWYQQDPGMELHLIHYSYGVNSTEKGDLSSESTVSRIRTEHFPLTLESARPSHTSQYLCASSSGVTGELFFGEGSRLTVL.

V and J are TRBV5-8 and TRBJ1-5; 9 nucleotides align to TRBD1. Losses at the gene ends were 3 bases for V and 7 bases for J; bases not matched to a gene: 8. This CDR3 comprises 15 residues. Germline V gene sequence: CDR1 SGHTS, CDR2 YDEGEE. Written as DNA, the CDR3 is TGTGCCAGCAGCTCCTTACAGGGGGCGAGGCAGCCCCAGCATTTT. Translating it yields CASSSLQGARQPQHF. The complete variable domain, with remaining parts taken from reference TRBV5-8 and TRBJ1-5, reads EAGVTQSPTHLIKTRGQQATLRCSPISGHTSVYWYQQALGLGLQFLLWYDEGEERNRGNFPPRFSGRQFPNYSSELNVNALELEDSALYLCASSSLQGARQPQHFGDGTRLSIL.

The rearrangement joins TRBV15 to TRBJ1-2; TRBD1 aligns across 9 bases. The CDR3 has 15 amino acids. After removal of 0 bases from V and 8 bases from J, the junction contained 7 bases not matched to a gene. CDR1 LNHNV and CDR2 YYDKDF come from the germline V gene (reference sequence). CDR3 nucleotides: TGTGCCACCAGCAGAGATAGAGGGACAGGGAACGGCTACACCTTC. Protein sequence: CATSRDRGTGNGYTF.

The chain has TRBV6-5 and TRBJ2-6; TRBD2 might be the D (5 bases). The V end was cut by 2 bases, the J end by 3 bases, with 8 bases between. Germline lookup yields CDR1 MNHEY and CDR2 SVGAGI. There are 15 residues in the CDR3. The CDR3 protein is CASSYEGRGANVLTF. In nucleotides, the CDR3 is TGTGCCAGCAGTTACGAGGGCCGTGGGGCCAACGTCCTGACTTTC.

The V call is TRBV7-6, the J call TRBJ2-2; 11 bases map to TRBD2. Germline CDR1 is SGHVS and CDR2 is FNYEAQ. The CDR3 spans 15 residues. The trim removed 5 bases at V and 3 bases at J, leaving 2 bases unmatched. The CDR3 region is CASSQLAGDTGELFF. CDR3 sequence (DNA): TGTGCCAGCAGCCAACTAGCGGGGGACACCGGGGAGCTGTTTTTT.

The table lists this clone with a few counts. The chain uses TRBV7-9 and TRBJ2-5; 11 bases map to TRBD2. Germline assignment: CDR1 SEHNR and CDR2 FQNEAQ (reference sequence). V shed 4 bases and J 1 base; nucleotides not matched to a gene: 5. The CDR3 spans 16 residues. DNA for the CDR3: TGTGCCAGCAGCTCCAGACTAGCGGGATCCCAAGAGACCCAGTACTTC. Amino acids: CASSSRLAGSQETQYF.

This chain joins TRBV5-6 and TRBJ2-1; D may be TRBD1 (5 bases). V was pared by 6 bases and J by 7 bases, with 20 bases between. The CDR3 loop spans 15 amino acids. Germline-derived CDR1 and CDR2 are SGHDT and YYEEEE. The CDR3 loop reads CASTQGAGRRNEQFF. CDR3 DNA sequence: TGTGCCAGCACACAAGGGGCAGGGCGTAGGAATGAGCAGTTCTTC.

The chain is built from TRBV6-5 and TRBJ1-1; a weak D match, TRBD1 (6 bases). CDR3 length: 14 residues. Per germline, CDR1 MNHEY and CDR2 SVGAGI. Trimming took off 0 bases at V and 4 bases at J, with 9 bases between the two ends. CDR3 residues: CASSYSGRGTEAFF. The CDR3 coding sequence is TGTGCCAGCAGTTACTCGGGCAGGGGCACTGAAGCTTTCTTT.

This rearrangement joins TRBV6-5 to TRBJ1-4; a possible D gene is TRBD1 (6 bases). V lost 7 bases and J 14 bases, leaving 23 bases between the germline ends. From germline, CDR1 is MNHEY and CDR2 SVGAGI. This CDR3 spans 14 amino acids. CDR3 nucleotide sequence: TGTGCCAGCACTCCCTCCCCCAGGGGAGCGCGCCTGTTTTTT. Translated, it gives CASTPSPRGARLFF.

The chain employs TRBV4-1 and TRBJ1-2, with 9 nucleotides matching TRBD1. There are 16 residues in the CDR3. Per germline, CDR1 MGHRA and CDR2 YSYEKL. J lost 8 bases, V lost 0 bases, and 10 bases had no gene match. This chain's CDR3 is CASSQDPLGTGWGYTF. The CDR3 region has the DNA TGCGCCAGCAGCCAAGATCCCCTTGGGACAGGGTGGGGCTACACCTTC.

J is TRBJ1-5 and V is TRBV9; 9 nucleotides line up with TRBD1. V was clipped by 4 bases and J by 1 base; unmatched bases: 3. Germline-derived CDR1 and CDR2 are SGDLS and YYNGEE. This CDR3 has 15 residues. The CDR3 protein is CASSPGTGSNQPQHF. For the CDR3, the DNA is TGTGCCAGCAGCCCCGGGACAGGGAGCAATCAGCCCCAGCATTTT.

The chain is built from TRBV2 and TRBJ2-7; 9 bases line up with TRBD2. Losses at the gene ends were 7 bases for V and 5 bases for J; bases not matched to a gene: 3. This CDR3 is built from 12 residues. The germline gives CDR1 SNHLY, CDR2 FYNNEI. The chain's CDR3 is CASKPSGNEQYF. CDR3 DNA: TGTGCCAGCAAACCTAGCGGGAACGAGCAGTACTTC.

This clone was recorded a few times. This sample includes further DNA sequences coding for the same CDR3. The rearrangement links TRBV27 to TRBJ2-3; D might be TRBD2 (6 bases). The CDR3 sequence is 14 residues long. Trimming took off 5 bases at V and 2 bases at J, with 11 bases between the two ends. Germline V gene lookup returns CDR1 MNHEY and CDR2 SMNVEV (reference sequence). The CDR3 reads CASSPRGYTDTQYF. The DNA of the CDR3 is TGTGCCAGCAGTCCTCGGGGGTACACAGATACGCAGTATTTT.

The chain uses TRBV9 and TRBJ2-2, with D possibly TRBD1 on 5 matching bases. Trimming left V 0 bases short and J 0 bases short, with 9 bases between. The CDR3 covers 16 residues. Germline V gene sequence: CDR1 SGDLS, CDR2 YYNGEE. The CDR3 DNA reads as TGTGCCAGCAGCGTAGGGGGCAGCGCGAACACCGGGGAGCTGTTTTTT. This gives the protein CASSVGGSANTGELFF.

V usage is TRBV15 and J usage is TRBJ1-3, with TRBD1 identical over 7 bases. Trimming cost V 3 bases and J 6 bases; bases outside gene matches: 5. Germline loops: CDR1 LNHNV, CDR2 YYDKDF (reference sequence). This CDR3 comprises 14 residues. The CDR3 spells CATSRGQRENTIYF. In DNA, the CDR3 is TGTGCCACCAGCAGGGGACAGAGGGAAAACACCATATATTTT.

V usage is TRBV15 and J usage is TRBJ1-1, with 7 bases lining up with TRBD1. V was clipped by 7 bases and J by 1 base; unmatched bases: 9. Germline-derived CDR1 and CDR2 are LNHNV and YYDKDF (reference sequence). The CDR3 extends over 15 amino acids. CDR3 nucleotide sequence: TGTGCCACCAAAACCCACGGACAGGAGAACACTGAAGCTTTCTTT. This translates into CATKTHGQENTEAFF.

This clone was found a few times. The CDR3 DNA is TGTGCCAGCAGCTTAGGAACAGACGAGACCCAGTACTTC. It yields the protein CASSLGTDETQYF. The chain links TRBV11-3 to TRBJ2-5; D unclear. V was trimmed by 1 base and J by 5 bases, leaving 8 bases between them. Germline V gene lookup returns CDR1 SGHNT and CDR2 YENEEA. The CDR3 has 13 amino acids.

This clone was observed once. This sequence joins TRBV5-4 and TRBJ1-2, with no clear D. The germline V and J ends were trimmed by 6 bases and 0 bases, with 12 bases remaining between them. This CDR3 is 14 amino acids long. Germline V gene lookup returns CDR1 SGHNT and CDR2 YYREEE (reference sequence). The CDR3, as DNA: TGTGCCAGCAAGCCGGGAACGACTAACTATGGCTACACCTTC. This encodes CASKPGTTNYGYTF.

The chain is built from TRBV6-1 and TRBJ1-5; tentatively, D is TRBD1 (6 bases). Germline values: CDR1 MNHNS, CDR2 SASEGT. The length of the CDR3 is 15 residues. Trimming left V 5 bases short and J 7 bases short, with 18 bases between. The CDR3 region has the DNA TGTGCCAGCAGTTTGTTACAGGGTTACGGGCAGCCCCAGCATTTT. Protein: CASSLLQGYGQPQHF.

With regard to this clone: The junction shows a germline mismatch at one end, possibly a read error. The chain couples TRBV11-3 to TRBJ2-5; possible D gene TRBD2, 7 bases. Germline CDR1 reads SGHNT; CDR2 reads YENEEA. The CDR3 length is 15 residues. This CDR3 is CASSLGGGLQEAQYF. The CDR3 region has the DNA TGTGCCAGCAGCCTAGGGGGGGGCCTACAAGAGGCCCAGTACTTC.

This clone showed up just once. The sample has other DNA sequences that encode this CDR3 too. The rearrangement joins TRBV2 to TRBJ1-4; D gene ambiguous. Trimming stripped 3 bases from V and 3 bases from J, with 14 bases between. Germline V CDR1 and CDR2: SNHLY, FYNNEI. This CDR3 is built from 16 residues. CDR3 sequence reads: CASSEELAGANEKLFF. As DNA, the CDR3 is TGTGCCAGCAGTGAGGAACTGGCGGGCGCTAATGAAAAACTGTTTTTT.

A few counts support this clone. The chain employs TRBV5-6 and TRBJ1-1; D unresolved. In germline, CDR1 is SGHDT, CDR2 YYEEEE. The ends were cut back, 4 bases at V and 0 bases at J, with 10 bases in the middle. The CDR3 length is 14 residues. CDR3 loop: CASSTTRLNTEAFF. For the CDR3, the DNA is TGTGCCAGCAGCACAACACGTTTGAACACTGAAGCTTTCTTT.

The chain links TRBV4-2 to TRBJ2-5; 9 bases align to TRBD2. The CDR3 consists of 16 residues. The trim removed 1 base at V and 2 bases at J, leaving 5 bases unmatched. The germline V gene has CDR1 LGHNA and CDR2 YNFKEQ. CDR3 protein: CASSQGSSGEQETQYF. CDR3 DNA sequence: TGTGCCAGCAGCCAAGGATCTAGCGGGGAGCAAGAGACCCAGTACTTC.